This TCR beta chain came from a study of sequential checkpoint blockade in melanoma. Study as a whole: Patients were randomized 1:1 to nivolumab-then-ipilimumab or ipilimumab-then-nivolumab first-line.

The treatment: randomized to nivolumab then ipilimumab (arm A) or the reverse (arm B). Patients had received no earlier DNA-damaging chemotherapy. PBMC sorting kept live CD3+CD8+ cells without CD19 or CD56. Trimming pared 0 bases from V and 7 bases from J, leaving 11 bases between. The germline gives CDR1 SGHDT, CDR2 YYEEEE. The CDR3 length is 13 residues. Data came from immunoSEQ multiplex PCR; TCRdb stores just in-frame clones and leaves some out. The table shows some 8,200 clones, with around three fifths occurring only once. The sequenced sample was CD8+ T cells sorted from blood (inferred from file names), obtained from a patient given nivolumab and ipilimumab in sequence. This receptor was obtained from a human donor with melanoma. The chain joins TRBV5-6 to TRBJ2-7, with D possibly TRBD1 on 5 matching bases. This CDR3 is CASSLGGIGEQYF. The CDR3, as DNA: TGTGCCAGCAGCTTGGGGGGCATCGGGGAGCAGTACTTC.